This T cell receptor beta chain was sequenced in a study of cytomegalovirus exposure and HLA in healthy donors. Produced via immunoSEQ multiplex PCR; TCRdb's table is partial and in-frame only. This sample has over 200,000 clones, with about 86% found just once. The CDR3 has 15 amino acids. Trimming took off 4 bases at V and 0 bases at J, with 11 bases between the two ends. Per the germline V gene, CDR1 is MNHEY and CDR2 is SVGAGI. This sequence was found in a woman aged 18-29 years in good health and CMV-seronegative. The sequencing input was PBMCs. V and J are TRBV6-5 and TRBJ2-3, with D perhaps matching TRBD2 (6 bases). The DNA of the CDR3 is TGTGCCAGCAGTTCGCGGGATACCAGCACAGATACGCAGTATTTT. Its translation is CASSSRDTSTDTQYF.